In its sample, the clone carrying this T cell receptor beta chain was seen many times. Antigen: not known. This sample stems from a study of T cell repertoires in cytomegalovirus infection. Study-wide context: TCR beta signatures that were public indicated CMV infection and matching HLA type.

V gave up 1 base and J gave up 4 bases, with 16 bases separating them. The CDR3 consists of 16 residues. The germline V gene encodes CDR1 SGHTA and CDR2 FQGNSA. One entry per CDR3 protein, called by TCRdb with MiXCR from the reads. The sample lists a few hundred thousand distinct CDR3 sequences, roughly 13% occurring once. Findings and caveats of the study: The ex vivo response was dominated by HLA-C-restricted CMV-specific TCR beta clonotypes. The cumulative frequency of public TCR beta families distinguished individuals who carried CMV together with the relevant HLA.

The chain couples TRBV7-2 to TRBJ2-5, with D possibly being TRBD2 (6 bases). This TCR was recovered from a human donor in good health (CMV status not recorded). Some clones in this sample may be carry-over from other donors' samples. The sequenced sample consisted of PBMCs. CDR3 coding DNA: TGTGCCAGCAGCTTAGTACGTGGGGGGAAACGAGAGACCCAGTACTTC. Its protein is CASSLVRGGKRETQYF.